The present T cell receptor (beta chain) was sequenced within a study of blood T cell repertoires in COVID-19. Overall study context: Sites in the United States, Italy and Spain provided acute and convalescent COVID-19 samples.

TCRdb's table, derived via immunoSEQ multiplex PCR, lists solely in-frame clones and lacks some. The sample has fewer than 75,000 clones, roughly 91% seen once. What was sequenced was peripheral blood. This receptor was identified in a man aged 60 to 69 with acute or convalescent COVID-19.

CDR3: CASSPPGSNQPQHF. In DNA form, the CDR3 reads TGTGCCAGCAGCCCGCCGGGTAGCAATCAGCCCCAGCATTTT. This chain connects TRBV3-1 (or the pseudogene TRBV3-2) to TRBJ1-5; D not certain. CDR1 is LGHDT, CDR2 YNNKEL, per germline (reference sequence). This CDR3 is built from 14 residues. The V end was cut by 4 bases, the J end by 0 bases, with 7 bases between.